The 5 T cell receptor beta chains in this list originate from one sample, sequenced in a study of T-cell reconstitution after alpha-beta-depleted transplantation in children. Their antigens remain unidentified. Study-wide points: Counts and diversity of T cells one year after transplant came mostly from newly produced T cells.

Unique molecular identifiers were used to barcode this TCRbeta library. TCRdb reprocessed the PCR reads with MiXCR, giving one entry per CDR3 protein. Of 250,000 to 300,000 distinct CDR3 sequences listed, around 7.1% are singletons. The sequenced sample was peripheral blood, obtained 360 days after TCRalphabeta/CD19-depleted stem cell transplant. These receptor sequences come from a female patient aged 2-9 years who had a stem cell transplant for Fanconi anemia, so the T cells may come from the graft donor.

This clonotype was observed at least ten times. This rearrangement joins TRBV29-1 to TRBJ1-4, with D perhaps matching TRBD1 (5 bases). Trimming pared 0 bases from V and 7 bases from J, leaving 9 bases between. Germline CDR1 SQVTM, CDR2 ANQGSEA. The CDR3 is made up of 13 amino acids. The CDR3 spells CSVEDGGFEKLFF. The CDR3, as DNA: TGCAGCGTTGAAGATGGGGGGTTTGAAAAACTGTTTTTT.

This clonotype came up many times. V and J are TRBV25-1 and TRBJ1-4, with D tentatively TRBD1 (6 bases). The V end lost 6 bases, the J end lost 8 bases, and 19 bases lay between the germline ends. The CDR3 contains 15 residues. The V gene's germline CDR1 is MGHDK and CDR2 SYGVNS. This chain's CDR3 is CASRPPNRDDEKLFF. The CDR3 nucleotides read TGTGCCAGCAGGCCTCCAAACAGGGACGACGAAAAACTGTTTTTT.

This clonotype turned up a few times. The rearrangement joins TRBV19 to TRBJ2-1; TRBD2 matches at 7 bases. J gave up 9 bases and V 0 bases, and 2 bases lay outside the gene matches. This CDR3 comprises 13 residues. Germline V gene sequence: CDR1 LNHDA, CDR2 SQIVND (reference sequence). The CDR3 here is CASSIDWGGEQFF. CDR3 coding DNA: TGTGCCAGTAGTATAGATTGGGGGGGTGAGCAGTTCTTC. The full variable domain, with the rest looked up from reference TRBV19 and TRBJ2-1, is DGGITQSPKYLFRKEGQNVTLSCEQNLNHDAMYWYRQDPGQGLRLIYYSQIVNDFQKGDIAEGYSVSREKKESFPLTVTSAQKNPTAFYLCASSIDWGGEQFFGPGTRLTVL.

The chain combines TRBV20-1 with TRBJ1-4; no reliable D call. The ends were cut back, 6 bases at V and 0 bases at J, with 11 bases in the middle. Germline loops: CDR1 DFQATT, CDR2 SNEGSKA (reference sequence). This CDR3 is 14 amino acids long. The CDR3 coding sequence is TGCAGTGCCGCTGACCCTGCAACTAATGAAAAACTGTTTTTT. It is translated as CSAADPATNEKLFF.

This clonotype was counted a few times. The chain is built from TRBV5-6 and TRBJ2-5; the match to TRBD2 covers 12 bases. In germline, CDR1 is SGHDT, CDR2 YYEEEE. With V trimmed by 5 bases and J by 4 bases, 12 bases remained unmatched. This CDR3 has 17 residues. The chain's CDR3 is CASSLSMTGLAGETQYF. CDR3 in DNA: TGTGCCAGCAGTTTATCAATGACGGGACTAGCGGGAGAGACCCAGTACTTC. Full variable domain (missing parts from reference TRBV5-6 and TRBJ2-5): DAGVTQSPTHLIKTRGQQVTLRCSPKSGHDTVSWYQQALGQGPQFIFQYYEEEERQRGNFPDRFSGHQFPNYSSELNVNALLLGDSALYLCASSLSMTGLAGETQYFGPGTRLLVL.